One sample yielded the 26 T cell receptor beta chains listed below, sequenced in a study of T cell responses to AZD1222 COVID-19 vaccine. The repertoire was sequenced with immunoSEQ multiplex PCR; TCRdb's copy has only in-frame clones and lacks some. The sample lists 150,000 or so clones, around 87% occurring once. This material consisted of peripheral blood, taken 28 days after the second AZD1222 dose. The origin of the receptors is an adult who received the AZD1222 COVID-19 vaccine.

The V gene is TRBV19, the J gene TRBJ1-2; D is ambiguous. CDR3 length equals 14 residues. In germline, CDR1 is LNHDA, CDR2 SQIVND (reference sequence). The germline V and J ends were trimmed by 1 base and 8 bases, with 14 bases remaining between them. The CDR3 spells CASSIADRRFGYTF. The CDR3 DNA reads as TGTGCCAGTAGTATAGCCGACCGCCGCTTCGGCTACACCTTC.

This chain connects TRBV6-2 or TRBV6-3 to TRBJ2-1; 7 nucleotides match TRBD2. CDR1 and CDR2 from the germline V gene are MNHEY and SVGEGT. This CDR3 is built from 15 residues. V lost 0 bases, J lost 6 bases, and 5 bases stayed unmatched. As DNA, the CDR3 is TGTGCCAGCAGTTACTCAAGCGGGGAAATCAATGAGCAGTTCTTC. Translated: CASSYSSGEINEQFF.

The chain joins TRBV19 to TRBJ2-3, with unresolved D. Trimming took off 5 bases at V and 2 bases at J, with 20 bases between the two ends. There are 17 residues in the CDR3. The germline gives CDR1 LNHDA, CDR2 SQIVND (reference sequence). The CDR3 protein is CASSPRSIGRITDTQYF. The DNA for the CDR3 is TGTGCCAGTAGTCCGCGAAGTATTGGGCGAATCACAGATACGCAGTATTTT.

The chain joins TRBV19 to TRBJ1-1; a weak D match, TRBD1 (6 bases). The CDR3 spans 13 residues. V lost 11 bases and J lost 0, with 13 bases in between. Germline CDR1 reads LNHDA; CDR2 reads SQIVND (reference sequence). In DNA form, the CDR3 reads TGTGCCTCGAGAGGGGGAATGAACACTGAAGCTTTCTTT. As protein: CASRGGMNTEAFF.

The gene calls are TRBV6-4 and TRBJ2-1; 9 bases are shared with TRBD1. This CDR3 comprises 16 residues. Germline CDR1 and CDR2: MRHNA and SNTAGT. Trimming at V came to 0 bases and at J to 4 bases, leaving 4 bases not matched to a gene. The CDR3 nucleotides read TGTGCCAGCAGTGACTCGAACAGGGGGCTTTACAATGAGCAGTTCTTC. Translating gives CASSDSNRGLYNEQFF.

The rearrangement joins TRBV19 to TRBJ2-4; 8 bases match TRBD2. The CDR3 is made up of 15 amino acids. V dropped 6 bases and J dropped 1; count of bases not matched to a gene: 5. The germline CDR1 and CDR2 sequences are LNHDA and SQIVND (reference sequence). CDR3 coding DNA: TGTGCCAGTAGCCTAGCGGGTCGGGCCAAAAACATTCAGTACTTC. It is translated as CASSLAGRAKNIQYF.

The chain recombines TRBV4-2 with TRBJ1-4; D remains unclear. The V and J ends lost 3 bases and 10 bases respectively, with 9 bases between them. The length of the CDR3 is 12 residues. Germline V gene sequence: CDR1 LGHNA, CDR2 YNFKEQ. The CDR3 nucleotides read TGTGCCAGCAGCCAGAGTACGGGAAAACTGTTTTTT. Translated, it gives CASSQSTGKLFF.

This chain connects TRBV27 to TRBJ1-1, with D unclear. Per germline, CDR1 MNHEY and CDR2 SMNVEV (reference sequence). The CDR3 has 14 residues. V lost 5 bases and J lost 5, with 15 bases in between. CDR3 protein: CASSPSPQGTEAFF. For the CDR3, the DNA is TGTGCCAGCAGTCCGAGCCCTCAAGGGACTGAAGCTTTCTTT.

The CDR3 region has the DNA TGTGCCAGTACCCCAGGGGCGACCTATGGCTACACCTTC. The encoded protein is CASTPGATYGYTF. The chain couples TRBV19 to TRBJ1-2; TRBD1 might be the D (6 bases). The CDR3 totals 13 residues. CDR1 LNHDA and CDR2 SQIVND come from the germline V gene (reference sequence). V dropped 7 bases and J dropped 4 bases, with 13 bases sitting between them.

V gene TRBV6-5 combines with J gene TRBJ2-7, with TRBD2 as a possible D gene (6 bases). Germline V gives CDR1 MNHEY, CDR2 SVGAGI. The V end lost 6 bases, the J end lost 1 base, and 13 bases lay between the germline ends. This CDR3 region has 14 residues. The CDR3 coding sequence is TGTGCCAGCAGGGCCGGGACTGTTTCCTACGAGCAGTACTTC. Amino acid sequence: CASRAGTVSYEQYF.

The chain joins TRBV5-6 to TRBJ2-5; 7 bases agree with TRBD2. CDR1 is SGHDT and CDR2 is YYEEEE in the germline V gene. The CDR3 has 16 amino acids. The V and J ends lost 4 bases and 1 base, in that order; junction bases with no gene match: 10. The CDR3 reads CASSRRGVTLQETQYF. Written as DNA, the CDR3 is TGTGCCAGCAGCCGTCGGGGGGTTACCCTCCAAGAGACCCAGTACTTC.

The chain is built from TRBV6-2 or TRBV6-3 and TRBJ2-5; perhaps D is TRBD1 or TRBD2 (5 bases each). The CDR3 covers 14 residues. Germline V gene sequence: CDR1 MNHEY, CDR2 SVGEGT. The germline V and J ends were trimmed by 3 bases and 5 bases, with 13 bases remaining between them. CDR3 sequence reads: CASSYRVGEETQYF. The CDR3 region has the DNA TGTGCCAGCAGTTATCGAGTGGGGGAGGAGACCCAGTACTTC.

This clone was seen a single time. The genes are TRBV5-1 and TRBJ2-7, with 9 bases matching TRBD2. The J segment lost 6 bases and the V segment lost 1 base, leaving 2 bases of the junction unmatched. CDR1 SGHRS and CDR2 YFSETQ come from the germline V gene. This CDR3 has 13 residues. CDR3 region: CASSLTSGFEQYF. As DNA, the CDR3 is TGCGCCAGCAGCTTGACTAGCGGGTTCGAGCAGTACTTC.

The J gene is TRBJ1-5, the V gene TRBV30; D might be TRBD1 (6 bases). Deletions cut 6 bases from V and 0 bases from J, with 27 bases between. There are 19 residues in the CDR3. Germline-derived CDR1 and CDR2 are GTSNPN and SVGIG (reference sequence). The CDR3 region is CACPSRDTDISYSNQPQHF. The CDR3 coding sequence is TGTGCCTGCCCGAGCCGGGACACCGATATTTCCTATAGCAATCAGCCCCAGCATTTT.

The chain couples TRBV3-1 (or the pseudogene TRBV3-2) to TRBJ1-2, with D unclear. V was clipped by 0 bases and J by 12 bases, with 14 bases between them. The germline V gene has CDR1 LGHDT and CDR2 YNNKEL (reference sequence). CDR3 size: 13 residues. The DNA of the CDR3 is TGTGCCAGCAGCCAAGAGATAAAGGGAGTCAACACCTTC. This sequence encodes CASSQEIKGVNTF.

Notes on this clone: Other DNA sequences in the same sample also yield this CDR3. The J gene is TRBJ2-1, the V gene TRBV6-5; D not certain. The CDR3 runs to 11 residues. Germline-derived CDR1 and CDR2 are MNHEY and SVGAGI. Trimming took 2 bases from V and 7 from J, leaving 3 bases between them. Here the CDR3 DNA reads TGTGCCAGCAGTTACGGGAATGAGCAGTTCTTC. Translated, it gives CASSYGNEQFF.

The chain employs TRBV13 and TRBJ2-3; the match to TRBD2 covers 7 bases. Per germline, CDR1 PRHDT and CDR2 FYEKMQ (reference sequence). The CDR3 extends over 14 amino acids. Trimming cost V 6 bases and J 4 bases; bases outside gene matches: 7. The CDR3: CASSGGRAADTQYF. CDR3 coding DNA: TGTGCCAGCAGTGGGGGGAGGGCCGCAGATACGCAGTATTTT.

The chain recombines TRBV18 with TRBJ2-1; 15 bases agree with TRBD2. The length of the CDR3 is 15 residues. V dropped 3 bases and J dropped 9; count of bases not matched to a gene: 3. The germline V gene has CDR1 KGHSH and CDR2 LQKENI. CDR3 protein: CASSPLGLAGGEQFF. In nucleotides, the CDR3 is TGTGCCAGCTCACCCTTGGGACTAGCGGGAGGTGAGCAGTTCTTC.

In this sample, this clone turned up a few times. The rearrangement links TRBV11-3 to TRBJ2-5; either TRBD1 or TRBD2 may fit D (5 bases each). V shed 5 bases and J shed 4 bases, with 11 bases lying between them. The germline V gene encodes CDR1 SGHNT and CDR2 YENEEA. This CDR3 region has 13 residues. This CDR3 is CASSPNGGETQYF. Written as DNA, the CDR3 is TGTGCCAGCAGCCCGAATGGGGGAGAGACCCAGTACTTC.

The chain uses TRBV5-1 and TRBJ2-2; D is unresolved. The V and J ends lost 0 bases and 1 base respectively, with 4 bases between them. Germline V CDR1 and CDR2: SGHRS, YFSETQ. The CDR3 contains 14 residues. The CDR3 coding sequence is TGCGCCAGCAGCTTGGCGGGGAACACCGGGGAGCTGTTTTTT. Encoded protein: CASSLAGNTGELFF.

The chain combines TRBV5-8 with TRBJ1-5, with D tentatively TRBD1 (5 bases). V gave up 4 bases and J gave up 0 bases, with 11 bases separating them. Germline V gene data show CDR1 as SGHTS and CDR2 as YDEGEE. CDR3 length: 15 amino acids. DNA for the CDR3: TGTGCCAGCAGCCTTGACAGAGGTAGCAATCAGCCCCAGCATTTT. Protein: CASSLDRGSNQPQHF.

Here the CDR3 reads CASSIMGSNQPQHF. The CDR3, as DNA: TGTGCCAGTAGTATAATGGGGAGCAATCAGCCCCAGCATTTT. The V and J genes are TRBV19 and TRBJ1-5; D not certain. This CDR3 is 14 amino acids long. V lost 2 bases to trimming and J lost 1 base, with 6 bases between them. The germline gives CDR1 LNHDA, CDR2 SQIVND (reference sequence).

This clone was seen more than once but under ten times. The J gene is TRBJ2-2, the V gene TRBV7-3, with TRBD2 identical over 8 bases. V shed 4 bases and J 3 bases; nucleotides not matched to a gene: 7. This CDR3 is built from 16 residues. Germline CDR1 and CDR2: SGHTA and FQGTGA. The chain's CDR3 is CASSWGSGGHTGELFF. In DNA, the CDR3 is TGTGCCAGCAGCTGGGGGAGCGGGGGCCACACCGGGGAGCTGTTTTTT. The variable domain in full, completed from reference TRBV7-3 and TRBJ2-2, reads GAGVSQTPSNKVTEKGKYVELRCDPISGHTALYWYRQSLGQGPEFLIYFQGTGAADDSGLPNDRFFAVRPEGSVSTLKIQRTERGDSAVYLCASSWGSGGHTGELFFGEGSRLTVL.

In this sample, this clone turned up once. The chain employs TRBV12-3 or TRBV12-4 and TRBJ1-1; D unclear. This CDR3 has 13 amino acids. V shed 3 bases and J shed 1 base, with 6 bases lying between them. The CDR3 DNA follows: TGTGCCAGCAGTTTTTCCGGGAACACTGAAGCTTTCTTT. Protein sequence: CASSFSGNTEAFF.

The CDR3 DNA follows: TGTGCCAGCAGCTTAGAACAGGGGAATAGCAATCAGCCCCAGCATTTT. Its translation is CASSLEQGNSNQPQHF. V and J are TRBV5-5 and TRBJ1-5; TRBD1 aligns across 7 bases. The germline CDR1 and CDR2 sequences are SGHKS and YYEKEE (reference sequence). J gave up 0 bases and V 2 bases, and 5 bases lay outside the gene matches. This CDR3 comprises 16 residues.

The chain combines TRBV29-1 with TRBJ2-7; 11 bases are shared with TRBD1. The CDR3 spans 17 residues. The J segment lost 0 bases and the V segment lost 5 bases, leaving 12 bases of the junction unmatched. Germline CDR1 is SQVTM and CDR2 is ANQGSEA. CDR3 residues: CSVSPTHGTGGSYEQYF. The CDR3, as DNA: TGCAGCGTTAGTCCGACCCATGGGACAGGGGGCTCCTACGAGCAGTACTTC.